Below, 27 T cell receptor beta chains from the same sample are listed, as sequenced in a study of cytomegalovirus exposure and HLA in healthy donors. PCR was performed using 60 Vbeta and 13 Jbeta primers. Clones were sequenced by immunoSEQ multiplex PCR, and TCRdb holds only the in-frame ones, with some missing. The table records 100,000 to 150,000 clones, roughly four fifths of them present only once. Sequencing was done on a sample of PBMCs. The origin of the receptors is a woman between 40 and 55 years old in good health and CMV-seropositive.

This clone was seen only a few times. This chain uses TRBV5-1 with TRBJ2-5; possible D gene TRBD2, 5 bases. The CDR3 loop spans 14 amino acids. Deletions cut 2 bases from V and 3 bases from J, with 11 bases between. The V gene's germline CDR1 is SGHRS and CDR2 YFSETQ. This chain's CDR3 is CASSLGGPKETQYF. The CDR3, as DNA: TGCGCCAGCAGCTTAGGCGGGCCAAAAGAGACCCAGTACTTC.

Details on this clone: Additional DNA sequences in this sample encode the identical CDR3. The V gene is TRBV28, the J gene TRBJ1-6, with D unresolved. V shed 6 bases and J shed 7 bases, with 7 bases lying between them. Germline CDR1 reads MDHEN; CDR2 reads SYDVKM. This CDR3 region has 12 residues. CDR3 residues: CASSLENSPLHF. The CDR3 bases are TGTGCCAGCAGCCTTGAGAATTCACCCCTCCACTTT. The full variable domain, its missing parts supplied by reference TRBV28 and TRBJ1-6, is DVKVTQSSRYLVKRTGEKVFLECVQDMDHENMFWYRQDPGLGLRLIYFSYDVKMKEKGDIPEGYSVSREKKERFSLILESASTNQTSMYLCASSLENSPLHFGNGTRLTVT.

This chain links TRBV6-5 with TRBJ1-1, with 10 bases aligning to TRBD1. CDR3 size: 15 residues. J lost 5 bases, V lost 8 bases, and 11 bases had no gene match. The germline V gene has CDR1 MNHEY and CDR2 SVGAGI. In DNA form, the CDR3 reads TGTGCCAGCCTATCCGGGACAGGGGCTGTAACTGAAGCTTTCTTT. Protein: CASLSGTGAVTEAFF.

J is TRBJ2-1 and V is TRBV5-6, with TRBD1 matching 8 bases. CDR1 is SGHDT, CDR2 YYEEEE, per germline. V gave up 3 bases and J gave up 1 base; unmatched junction bases: 12. There are 18 residues in the CDR3. As DNA, the CDR3 is TGTGCCAGCAGCTCGCTAAGCAACAGGGGGAAGTCCTACAATGAGCAGTTCTTC. This encodes CASSSLSNRGKSYNEQFF.

The J gene is TRBJ2-2, the V gene TRBV28; maybe TRBD2 (6 bases). Germline V gene sequence: CDR1 MDHEN, CDR2 SYDVKM. The CDR3 has 15 amino acids. The germline V and J ends were trimmed by 7 bases and 1 base, with 13 bases remaining between them. CDR3 sequence (DNA): TGTGCCAGCACTGAGCCGGGAGAGAACACCGGGGAGCTGTTTTTT. As protein: CASTEPGENTGELFF. Variable domain in full (rest from reference TRBV28 and TRBJ2-2): DVKVTQSSRYLVKRTGEKVFLECVQDMDHENMFWYRQDPGLGLRLIYFSYDVKMKEKGDIPEGYSVSREKKERFSLILESASTNQTSMYLCASTEPGENTGELFFGEGSRLTVL.

This CDR3 is CASSLQGEFYEQYF. CDR3 bases: TGTGCCAGCAGTTTACAGGGGGAGTTCTACGAGCAGTACTTC. The V call is TRBV25-1, the J call TRBJ2-7, with 8 bases matching TRBD1. Germline trimming cut 5 bases from V and 3 bases from J; bases unmatched to any gene: 6. The V gene's germline CDR1 is MGHDK and CDR2 SYGVNS. CDR3 length equals 14 residues.

This chain joins TRBV6-1 and TRBJ2-3; 11 bases are a match to TRBD1. This CDR3 contains 16 residues. Per the germline V gene, CDR1 is MNHNS and CDR2 is SASEGT. With 1 base clipped from V and 2 bases from J, the junction kept 2 bases outside the gene matches. This chain's CDR3 is CASSEVGQGATDTQYF. CDR3 bases: TGTGCCAGCAGTGAAGTCGGACAGGGGGCCACAGATACGCAGTATTTT.

The count of this clone is one. The chain combines TRBV12-5 with TRBJ2-1; TRBD1 matches at 10 bases. The V and J ends lost 9 bases and 2 bases, in that order; junction bases with no gene match: 7. The CDR3 runs 15 residues. CDR1 is LGHNT and CDR2 is FRNRAP in the germline V gene. CDR3 amino acids: CASTSGQGAYNEQFF. The CDR3 DNA follows: TGTGCTAGCACATCTGGACAGGGGGCCTACAATGAGCAGTTCTTC.

The rearrangement links TRBV6-5 to TRBJ2-1, with TRBD2 identical over 8 bases. Germline CDR1 is MNHEY and CDR2 is SVGAGI. V lost 6 bases, J lost 4 bases, and 5 bases stayed unmatched. This CDR3 contains 14 residues. The CDR3: CASRVLADYNEQFF. CDR3 DNA sequence: TGTGCCAGCAGAGTACTAGCGGATTACAATGAGCAGTTCTTC.

The V and J genes are TRBV11-2 and TRBJ1-5, with D perhaps matching TRBD1 (6 bases). The CDR3 totals 14 residues. V lost 4 bases, J lost 5 bases, and 12 bases lay in between. Germline-derived CDR1 and CDR2 are SGHAT and FQNNGV. CDR3 nucleotides: TGTGCCAGCAGCTCCGGGACAAACCATCAGCCCCAGCATTTT. Its protein is CASSSGTNHQPQHF.

This clone was recorded a few times. The chain combines TRBV30 with TRBJ1-4; 10 nucleotides agree with TRBD1. Germline CDR1 is GTSNPN and CDR2 is SVGIG (reference sequence). With 2 bases clipped from V and 6 bases from J, the junction kept 12 bases outside the gene matches. This CDR3 is 17 amino acids long. The CDR3, as DNA: TGTGCCTGGAGTTCTCACCGGACAGGGGGGGCTTATGAAAAACTGTTTTTT. It specifies CAWSSHRTGGAYEKLFF. The whole variable domain, filled in from reference TRBV30 and TRBJ1-4, reads SQTIHQWPATLVQPVGSPLSLECTVEGTSNPNLYWYRQAAGRGLQLLFYSVGIGQISSEVPQNLSASRPQDRQFILSSKKLLLSDSGFYLCAWSSHRTGGAYEKLFFGSGTQLSVL.

The table lists this clone with a count of one. The chain is built from TRBV30 and TRBJ2-7; TRBD2 matches 10 bases. The CDR3 sequence is 16 residues long. J was trimmed by 1 base and V by 0 bases; bases with no gene match: 6. Germline V gives CDR1 GTSNPN, CDR2 SVGIG (reference sequence). CDR3 sequence: CAWSVPRTSGSYEQYF. The CDR3 region has the DNA TGTGCCTGGAGTGTACCGCGGACTAGCGGATCCTACGAGCAGTACTTC.

V gene TRBV15 combines with J gene TRBJ2-2, with 7 bases aligning to TRBD1. The CDR3 extends over 14 amino acids. Germline trimming cut 5 bases from V and 4 bases from J; bases unmatched to any gene: 4. Per the germline V gene, CDR1 is LNHNV and CDR2 is YYDKDF (reference sequence). The CDR3 nucleotides read TGTGCCACCAGCCGTGACAGGGTCACCGGGGAGCTGTTTTTT. It yields the protein CATSRDRVTGELFF.

The chain employs TRBV11-3 and TRBJ2-3; 10 bases agree with TRBD1. Germline lookup yields CDR1 SGHNT and CDR2 YENEEA. The CDR3 length is 17 residues. V shed 0 bases, J shed 3 bases, and the junction held 6 bases outside the gene matches. The CDR3 DNA sequence: TGTGCCAGCAGCTTAGAAATTTGGGACAGGGGAACAGATACGCAGTATTTT. Amino acids: CASSLEIWDRGTDTQYF.

The chain uses TRBV4-3 and TRBJ1-3; D uncertain. V shed 4 bases and J shed 0 bases, with 4 bases lying between them. The CDR3 runs 13 residues. Germline assignment: CDR1 LGHNA and CDR2 YSLEER. CDR3 loop: CASSLSSGNTIYF. In nucleotides, the CDR3 is TGCGCCAGCAGCCTATCCTCTGGAAACACCATATATTTT.

In this sample, this clone turned up once. The chain employs TRBV7-8 and TRBJ1-3; 7 positions match TRBD1. V trimming: 6 bases; J trimming: 4 bases; junction bases outside the gene matches: 15. Germline assignment: CDR1 SGHVS and CDR2 FQNEAQ. The CDR3 is 17 residues long. The CDR3 spells CASRYSPPTGKGNTIYF. The CDR3, as DNA: TGTGCCAGCAGATACAGTCCCCCGACAGGGAAAGGAAACACCATATATTTT.

V is TRBV7-2 and J is TRBJ1-1; D remains ambiguous. The germline CDR1 and CDR2 sequences are SGHTA and FQGNSA. CDR3 length: 12 amino acids. Trimming left V 5 bases short and J 11 bases short, with 15 bases between. The chain's CDR3 is CASSQAPFSAFF. The CDR3 nucleotides are TGTGCCAGCAGCCAGGCCCCCTTTTCGGCTTTCTTT.

This sequence joins TRBV27 and TRBJ2-7; 12 bases fit TRBD2. CDR1 and CDR2 from the germline V gene are MNHEY and SMNVEV (reference sequence). There are 14 residues in the CDR3. V trimming: 3 bases; J trimming: 7 bases; junction bases outside the gene matches: 4. The CDR3 DNA is TGTGCCAGCAGTTTGACTAGCGGGAGAGGTGAGCAGTACTTC. Its protein is CASSLTSGRGEQYF.

This clone was counted once. The chain recombines TRBV5-1 with TRBJ2-1, with D possibly being TRBD2 (6 bases). The germline V gene has CDR1 SGHRS and CDR2 YFSETQ. With 1 base removed from V and 5 bases from J, the gap between germline ends came to 16 bases. The CDR3 length is 16 residues. CDR3 protein: CASSLSNGDSNNEQFF. CDR3 DNA sequence: TGCGCCAGCAGCTTGAGTAATGGGGACTCTAACAATGAGCAGTTCTTC.

The chain is built from TRBV18 and TRBJ2-1; 14 nucleotides align to TRBD2. CDR3 length equals 15 residues. V shed 5 bases and J 7 bases; nucleotides not matched to a gene: 4. CDR1 and CDR2 from the germline V gene are KGHSH and LQKENI. The CDR3 spells CASSTGLAGENEQFF. CDR3 DNA: TGTGCCAGCTCAACGGGACTAGCGGGAGAAAATGAGCAGTTCTTC.

The chain has TRBV5-8 and TRBJ1-5; D not resolved. The CDR3 is 11 amino acids. Trimming stripped 6 bases from V and 6 bases from J, with 7 bases between. Per the germline V gene, CDR1 is SGHTS and CDR2 is YDEGEE. This chain's CDR3 is CASTVSQPQHF. In DNA, the CDR3 is TGTGCCAGCACAGTCAGTCAGCCCCAGCATTTT.

The rearrangement links TRBV9 to TRBJ2-1; no definite D call. The germline CDR1 and CDR2 sequences are SGDLS and YYNGEE. The ends were cut back, 0 bases at V and 0 bases at J, with 10 bases in the middle. CDR3 size: 16 residues. CDR3 nucleotides: TGTGCCAGCAGCGTAGGCACGTTGAGCTCCTACAATGAGCAGTTCTTC. This encodes CASSVGTLSSYNEQFF.

V is TRBV7-8 and J is TRBJ1-1; D is perhaps TRBD1 (5 bases). This CDR3 is 13 amino acids long. In germline, CDR1 is SGHVS, CDR2 FQNEAQ. V was pared by 6 bases and J by 1 base, with 9 bases between. The CDR3 DNA follows: TGTGCCAGCAGACTCCAGGGGAACACTGAAGCTTTCTTT. Translating gives CASRLQGNTEAFF.

The rearrangement joins TRBV19 to TRBJ1-5; weak D call: TRBD1 (5 bases). V gave up 7 bases and J gave up 5 bases, with 12 bases separating them. CDR1 LNHDA and CDR2 SQIVND come from the germline V gene (reference sequence). The CDR3 extends over 13 amino acids. CDR3 in DNA: TGTGCCAGTACGGCAGGGATGTATCAGCCCCAGCATTTT. It specifies CASTAGMYQPQHF. The whole variable domain, filled in from reference TRBV19 and TRBJ1-5, reads DGGITQSPKYLFRKEGQNVTLSCEQNLNHDAMYWYRQDPGQGLRLIYYSQIVNDFQKGDIAEGYSVSREKKESFPLTVTSAQKNPTAFYLCASTAGMYQPQHFGDGTRLSIL.

This sequence joins TRBV5-4 and TRBJ1-2; D is unresolved. The CDR3 length is 15 residues. V was shortened by 4 bases and J by 2 bases, with 15 bases between the two germline ends. Germline V gene sequence: CDR1 SGHNT, CDR2 YYREEE (reference sequence). CDR3 residues: CASSPMDGLNYGYTF. The CDR3 region has the DNA TGTGCCAGCAGCCCAATGGACGGACTAAACTATGGCTACACCTTC. Complete variable domain (other parts from reference TRBV5-4 and TRBJ1-2): ETGVTQSPTHLIKTRGQQVTLRCSSQSGHNTVSWYQQALGQGPQFIFQYYREEENGRGNFPPRFSGLQFPNYSSELNVNALELDDSALYLCASSPMDGLNYGYTFGSGTRLTVV.

This chain connects TRBV18 to TRBJ1-4; D is unresolved. Germline V gene sequence: CDR1 KGHSH, CDR2 LQKENI. Trimming removed 5 bases at V and 0 bases at J, with 16 bases between. The CDR3 totals 17 residues. The CDR3 bases are TGTGCCAGCTCAAAGATCAGGCCGCCCGCAACTAATGAAAAACTGTTTTTT. Translating gives CASSKIRPPATNEKLFF.

The genes are TRBV9 and TRBJ1-2; D might be TRBD1 (5 bases). Germline CDR1 is SGDLS and CDR2 is YYNGEE. V dropped 2 bases and J dropped 0 bases, with 11 bases sitting between them. The CDR3 loop spans 15 amino acids. CDR3 sequence: CASSVGEGPNYGYTF. CDR3 DNA: TGTGCCAGCAGCGTTGGGGAGGGGCCTAACTATGGCTACACCTTC. Drawing the rest from reference TRBV9 and TRBJ1-2, the complete variable domain is DSGVTQTPKHLITATGQRVTLRCSPRSGDLSVYWYQQSLDQGLQFLIQYYNGEERAKGNILERFSAQQFPDLHSELNLSSLELGDSALYFCASSVGEGPNYGYTFGSGTRLTVV.